The 28 T cell receptor beta chains in this list originate from one sample, sequenced in a study of CD4 and CD8 cells across lung adenocarcinoma regions. TCRdb re-analysed the PCR reads in MiXCR, keeping a single row per CDR3 protein. The top ten hold 30% to 35% of the sample, which has around 15,000 distinct CDR3 sequences, under 70% seen once. Sequenced material: CD8+ T cells from the center of a lung tumor. The receptors originated from a female donor with lung adenocarcinoma. The CD4 and CD8 labels of this study may be unreliable.

V and J are TRBV27 and TRBJ2-3; D is ambiguous. Germline V CDR1 and CDR2: MNHEY, SMNVEV (reference sequence). V lost 5 bases to trimming and J lost 4 bases, with 22 bases between them. This CDR3 region has 17 residues. CDR3 nucleotide sequence: TGTGCCAGCAGTCCCCAAATACGGGCCGGTGGTGCAGATACGCAGTATTTT. The encoded protein is CASSPQIRAGGADTQYF.

Regarding this clonotype: An end of the junction differs from the germline gene, which may be a read error. The rearrangement joins TRBV6-5 to TRBJ2-3, with no clear D. The CDR3 covers 12 residues. Germline V gives CDR1 MNHEY, CDR2 SVGAGI. The CDR3 loop reads CASSSSTHTQYF. In DNA, the CDR3 is TGTGCCAGCAGTTCTTCCACACATACTCAGTATTTT.

The gene calls are TRBV6-1 and TRBJ2-1; 8 bases map to TRBD2. V was clipped by 5 bases and J by 4 bases; unmatched bases: 4. The germline CDR1 and CDR2 sequences are MNHNS and SASEGT. The CDR3 runs 14 residues. The CDR3 protein is CASSKLAEYNEQFF. The CDR3 DNA reads TGTGCCAGCAGTAAACTAGCGGAGTACAATGAGCAGTTCTTC.

Turning to this clonotype: The junction departs from germline at one end; a sequencing error may be responsible. V is TRBV10-3 and J is TRBJ2-3; 7 bases align to TRBD2. This CDR3 comprises 14 residues. From germline, CDR1 is ENHRY and CDR2 SYGVKD. The CDR3 sequence is CASIAGMGTDTQYF. CDR3 DNA: TGTGCCTCCATAGCGGGCATGGGCACAGATACGCAGTACTTT.

As regards this clonotype: One junction end disagrees with the germline gene, perhaps due to a read error. The J gene is TRBJ2-3, the V gene TRBV6-5; D gene unclear. The CDR3 spans 16 residues. Germline CDR1 MNHEY, CDR2 SVGAGI. CDR3 protein: CASSYNRLVGTDMQYF. The CDR3 nucleotides are TGTGCCAGCAGTTATAATAGGCTAGTGGGCACAGATATGCAGTATTTC.

This clonotype was counted between two and nine times. This rearrangement joins TRBV6-1 to TRBJ2-1; possibly TRBD2 for D (6 bases). V dropped 4 bases and J dropped 13 bases, with 20 bases sitting between them. The V gene's germline CDR1 is MNHNS and CDR2 SASEGT. CDR3 length: 14 amino acids. CDR3 protein: CASSVTRGYETQFF. The CDR3 DNA is TGTGCCAGCAGTGTTACGCGGGGTTATGAGACCCAGTTCTTC.

Comments on this clonotype: The junction and the germline gene differ at one end; a read error may be behind it. The chain is built from TRBV6-1 and TRBJ2-4, with D perhaps matching TRBD1 or TRBD2 (7 bases each). This CDR3 contains 14 residues. The germline V gene encodes CDR1 MNHNS and CDR2 SASEGT. The CDR3 reads CRGRGVGGKNMQYF. For the CDR3, the DNA is TGTCGCGGCAGGGGGGTGGGGGGGAAAAACATGCAGTACTTC.

Remarks on this clonotype: One junction end disagrees with the germline gene, perhaps due to a read error. In DNA, the CDR3 is TGCGCGGGGAGTGGGTTCAGTGGCACAGATACGCAGTACTTT. Translating gives CAGSGFSGTDTQYF. This chain connects TRBV10-1 to TRBJ2-3; TRBD2 is a possible D gene (5 bases). In germline, CDR1 is WNHNN, CDR2 SYGVQD (reference sequence). The CDR3 is 14 amino acids.

V gene TRBV6-1 combines with J gene TRBJ2-2; D unclear. Deletions cut 5 bases from V and 6 bases from J, with 19 bases between. From germline, CDR1 is MNHNS and CDR2 SASEGT. There are 16 residues in the CDR3. The CDR3: CASSTQAGSRPGELFF. The CDR3 DNA sequence: TGTGCCAGCAGTACCCAAGCTGGGTCGCGTCCCGGGGAGCTGTTTTTT.

On this clonotype itself: Compared with germline, one end of the junction differs, possibly owing to a read error. The gene calls are TRBV6-1 and TRBJ2-3; D might be TRBD1 (6 bases). CDR1 and CDR2 from the germline V gene are MNHNS and SASEGT. The CDR3 runs to 17 residues. CDR3 sequence: CASSRGLEGVSTETQYF. The CDR3 nucleotides read TGTGCCAGCAGTCGGGGCCTAGAGGGGGTGAGCACAGAGACGCAGTATTTT.

By sample fraction, this clonotype is large. This chain connects TRBV6-1 to TRBJ2-1; perhaps TRBD2 as D (6 bases). The CDR3 consists of 12 residues. The germline V gene encodes CDR1 MNHNS and CDR2 SASEGT. Trimming took off 6 bases at V and 9 bases at J, with 12 bases between the two ends. The chain's CDR3 is CASRPGTGEQFF. DNA for the CDR3: TGTGCCAGCAGACCCGGGACTGGTGAGCAGTTCTTC.

This clonotype was recorded at least ten times. J is TRBJ2-1 and V is TRBV7-6; the D is unclear. Germline CDR1 and CDR2: SGHVS and FNYEAQ. CDR3 length: 14 amino acids. Deletions cut 1 base from V and 7 bases from J, with 11 bases between. The CDR3 sequence is CASSLGLGRNEQFF. The CDR3 region has the DNA TGTGCCAGCAGCTTAGGATTAGGGCGGAATGAGCAGTTCTTC.

This chain joins TRBV20-1 and TRBJ2-5; the D is unclear. The germline gives CDR1 DFQATT, CDR2 SNEGSKA (reference sequence). V was trimmed by 0 bases and J by 4 bases, leaving 15 bases between them. This CDR3 has 15 amino acids. CDR3 amino acids: CSARDQGRPGETQYF. The CDR3 DNA reads as TGCAGTGCTAGAGATCAAGGGCGCCCGGGAGAGACCCAGTACTTC.

Points on this clonotype: A read error may account for a junction end that differs from germline. V gene TRBV6-1 combines with J gene TRBJ2-3; no firm D call. Per germline, CDR1 MNHNS and CDR2 SASEGT. This CDR3 contains 13 residues. The CDR3, as DNA: TGTGCCAGGGGTTCGTGCGCCAAAGACACGCAGTATTTC. Protein sequence: CARGSCAKDTQYF.

The chain is built from TRBV6-1 and TRBJ2-2; possible D gene TRBD1, 6 bases. CDR3 size: 14 residues. Germline-derived CDR1 and CDR2 are MNHNS and SASEGT. Trimming stripped 7 bases from V and 4 bases from J, with 13 bases between. This CDR3 reads CASIRGSSTGELFF. For the CDR3, the DNA is TGTGCCAGCATCAGGGGCTCGAGCACCGGGGAGCTGTTTTTT.

CDR3: CASRGGGFTNTQYF. The CDR3 DNA is TGTGCCAGCAGGGGGGGCGGGTTCACAAATACGCAGTACTTC. This sequence joins TRBV27 and TRBJ2-3; the D gene could be TRBD1 or TRBD2 (6 bases each). Gene TRBJ2-7 matches the end of the DNA better, so the J call may be wrong. The CDR3 is made up of 14 amino acids. Germline lookup yields CDR1 MNHEY and CDR2 SMNVEV (reference sequence).

As concerns this clonotype: The junction and the germline gene differ at one end; a read error may be behind it. The chain carries TRBV6-8 and TRBJ2-4; D could derive from TRBD1 or TRBD2 (5 bases each). This CDR3 contains 16 residues. Germline CDR1 and CDR2: MNHGY and SAAAGT. The CDR3: CACRPTGQRAKNIQYF. As DNA, the CDR3 is TGTGCGTGCCGTCCCACGGGGCAGCGAGCCAAAAATATTCAGTACTTC.

Worth noting for this clonotype: Relative to the germline gene, one junction end is altered; a read error may explain this. This chain uses TRBV12-3 or TRBV12-4 with TRBJ2-1; 9 bases map to TRBD2. Near its end, the DNA agrees better with TRBJ2-7, so the J call may be wrong. CDR3 length: 18 residues. The CDR3 reads CGSSLSWAGGGGDNEQYF. DNA for the CDR3: TGTGGCAGCAGTTTGTCGTGGGCGGGCGGGGGGGGCGACAATGAGCAGTACTTC.

The table lists this clonotype with many counts. The chain carries TRBV11-2 and TRBJ2-1; 9 nucleotides align to TRBD2. CDR3 length equals 15 residues. Per germline, CDR1 SGHAT and CDR2 FQNNGV. The V gene end was trimmed by 4 bases and the J gene end by 8 bases; junction bases not matched to a gene: 9. CDR3 protein: CASSSGAGGYYEQFF. The CDR3, as DNA: TGTGCCAGCAGCTCAGGGGCGGGGGGGTATTATGAGCAGTTCTTC.

At least ten counts were recorded for this clonotype. J is TRBJ2-3 and V is TRBV4-1; 8 bases map to TRBD2. This CDR3 region has 18 residues. V dropped 1 base and J dropped 0; count of bases not matched to a gene: 9. Germline V CDR1 and CDR2: MGHRA, YSYEKL. The CDR3, as DNA: TGCGCCAGCAGCCAAGGAACAAGCGGGGGCCTTAGCACAGATACGCAGTATTTT. Translated: CASSQGTSGGLSTDTQYF.

About this clonotype itself: One end of the junction does not line up with germline, which may come from a read error. V and J are TRBV6-1 and TRBJ2-5, with D perhaps matching TRBD2 (5 bases). Germline CDR1 reads MNHNS; CDR2 reads SASEGT. The CDR3 loop spans 14 amino acids. The CDR3 region is CASSDYGMGETQHF. In nucleotides, the CDR3 is TGTGCCAGCAGTGATTACGGCATGGGAGAGACCCAGCACTTC.

The chain is built from TRBV20-1 and TRBJ2-1, with 12 bases identical to TRBD2. Per the germline V gene, CDR1 is DFQATT and CDR2 is SNEGSKA (reference sequence). With V trimmed by 4 bases and J by 1 base, 8 bases remained unmatched. The CDR3 has 17 amino acids. The CDR3 DNA sequence: TGCAGTGCTACCTCTAGCGGGAGGGCCGGTTCCTACAATGAGCAGTTCTTC. This codes for CSATSSGRAGSYNEQFF.

The chain has TRBV6-4 and TRBJ2-3; D may be TRBD2 (6 bases). The CDR3 consists of 15 residues. CDR1 is MRHNA, CDR2 SNTAGT, per germline. V was pared by 4 bases and J by 4 bases, with 15 bases between. The CDR3 sequence: CASSASGESADTQYF. In nucleotides, the CDR3 is TGTGCCAGCAGTGCCTCGGGAGAATCGGCAGATACGCAGTATTTT.

The J gene is TRBJ1-2, the V gene TRBV6-1; D is possibly TRBD1 (5 bases). Germline V gives CDR1 MNHNS, CDR2 SASEGT. The CDR3 runs to 14 residues. Trimming pared 0 bases from V and 7 bases from J, leaving 12 bases between. This CDR3 reads CASSEALGGGGYTF. The CDR3, as DNA: TGTGCCAGCAGTGAAGCGCTTGGGGGAGGTGGCTACACCTTC.

Of note for this clonotype: A much larger clone sits a single nucleotide away, making a read error possible. V gene TRBV12-3 or TRBV12-4 combines with J gene TRBJ2-3, with 9 bases fitting TRBD1. V lost 2 bases, J lost 7 bases, and 10 bases stayed unmatched. CDR3 size: 16 residues. CDR3: CASSLPGDRVEHTQYF. As DNA, the CDR3 is TGTGCCAGCAGTTTACCCGGGGACAGGGTGGAACATACGCAGTATTTT.

J is TRBJ1-1 and V is TRBV5-1; D is possibly TRBD1 (5 bases). Germline assignment: CDR1 SGHRS and CDR2 YFSETQ. The V gene lost 5 bases and the J gene lost 1 base, with 12 bases spanning the gap. CDR3 length: 14 amino acids. This CDR3 is CASRFGDRNTEAFF. DNA of the CDR3: TGCGCCAGCAGATTTGGAGACAGGAACACTGAAGCTTTCTTT.

As regards this clonotype: This may arise from a read error, as a much more abundant clone is one base away. The chain employs TRBV4-1 and TRBJ2-2; 8 bases are shared with TRBD1. There are 15 residues in the CDR3. CDR1 MGHRA and CDR2 YSYEKL come from the germline V gene. CDR3 sequence reads: CANSQRGQGTGELFF. The CDR3 nucleotides read TGCGCCAACAGCCAACGCGGACAGGGAACCGGGGAGCTGTTTTTT.

This clonotype ranks as medium-sized. CDR3 bases: TGTGCCAGCAGCTTATGGTACAATGAGCAGTTCTTC. Amino acids: CASSLWYNEQFF. This chain uses TRBV11-1 with TRBJ2-1; no definite D call. V was shortened by 2 bases and J by 4 bases, with 3 bases between the two germline ends. There are 12 residues in the CDR3. Germline V lookup: CDR1 SGHAT, CDR2 FQDESV (reference sequence).